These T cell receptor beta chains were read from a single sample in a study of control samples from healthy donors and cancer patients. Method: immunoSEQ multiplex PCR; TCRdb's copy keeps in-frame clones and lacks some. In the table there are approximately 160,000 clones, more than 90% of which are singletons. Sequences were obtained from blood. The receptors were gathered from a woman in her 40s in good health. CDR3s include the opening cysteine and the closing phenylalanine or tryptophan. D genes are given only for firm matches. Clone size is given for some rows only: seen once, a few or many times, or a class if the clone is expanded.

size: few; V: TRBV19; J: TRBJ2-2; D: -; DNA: TGTGCCAGTAGTATCTGGAACACCGGGGAGCTGTTTTTT; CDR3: CASSIWNTGELFF
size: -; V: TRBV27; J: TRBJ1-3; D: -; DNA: TGTGCCAGCAGTTCCTCACAGGGCTTCTCTGGAAACACCATATATTTT; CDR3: CASSSSQGFSGNTIYF
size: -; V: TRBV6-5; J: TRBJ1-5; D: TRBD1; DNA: TGTGCCAGCAAAGACAGGGTCTATAGCAATCAGCCCCAGCATTTT; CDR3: CASKDRVYSNQPQHF
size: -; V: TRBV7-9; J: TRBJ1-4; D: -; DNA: TGTGCCAGCAGCGAGGGGGATGCGCGAGAAAAACTGTTTTTT; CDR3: CASSEGDAREKLFF
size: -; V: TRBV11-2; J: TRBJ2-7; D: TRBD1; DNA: TGTGCCAGCAGCCCTCAAGGGACAGGGTCCTACGAGCAGTACTTC; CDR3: CASSPQGTGSYEQYF
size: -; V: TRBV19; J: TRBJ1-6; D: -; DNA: TGTGCCAGTAGTATGGGAGTGCGACAGAGGAGCTCCTATAATTCACCCCTCCACTTT; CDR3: CASSMGVRQRSSYNSPLHF
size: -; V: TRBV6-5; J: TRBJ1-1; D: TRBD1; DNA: TGTGCCAGCAGTTCCATTCGGACAGGGGGTTTCACTGAAGCTTTCTTT; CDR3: CASSSIRTGGFTEAFF
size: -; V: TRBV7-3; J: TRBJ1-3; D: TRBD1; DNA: TGTGCCAGCAGCTTAAACCCAGGGGGATCTGGAAACACCATATATTTT; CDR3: CASSLNPGGSGNTIYF
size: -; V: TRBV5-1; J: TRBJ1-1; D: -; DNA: TGCGCCAGCAGGCGCCGTGTCTTT; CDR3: CASRRRVF
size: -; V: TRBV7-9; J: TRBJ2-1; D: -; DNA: TGTGCCAGCAGCGCCGCACCCAAATACAATGAGCAGTTCTTC; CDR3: CASSAAPKYNEQFF
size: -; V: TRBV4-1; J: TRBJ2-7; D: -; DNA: TGCGCCAGCAGCCAAGAGAAGGGTAGCTACGAGCAGTACTTC; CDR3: CASSQEKGSYEQYF
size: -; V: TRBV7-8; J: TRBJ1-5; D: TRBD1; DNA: TGTGCCAGCAGCCTAGGGGGCTACTATAGCAATCAGCCCCAGCATTTT; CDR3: CASSLGGYYSNQPQHF
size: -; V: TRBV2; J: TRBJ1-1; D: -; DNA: TGTGCCAGCAGTCCCGTTCCACAGGTTGAAGCTTTCTTT; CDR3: CASSPVPQVEAFF
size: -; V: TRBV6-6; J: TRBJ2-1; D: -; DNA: TGTGCCAGCAGTTACAGGGCCCCCTGGGATGAGCAGTTCTTC; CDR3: CASSYRAPWDEQFF
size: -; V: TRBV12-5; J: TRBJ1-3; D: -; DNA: TGTGCTAGTGGTTTGTACAACTCTGGAAACACCATATATTTT; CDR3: CASGLYNSGNTIYF
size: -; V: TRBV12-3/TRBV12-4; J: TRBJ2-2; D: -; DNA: TGTGCCAGCAGCCCTAGCACCGGGGAGCTGTTTTTT; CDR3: CASSPSTGELFF
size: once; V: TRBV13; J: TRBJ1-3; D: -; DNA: TGTGCCAGCAGCTTTACCGGGGGGGGAAACACCATATATTTT; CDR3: CASSFTGGGNTIYF
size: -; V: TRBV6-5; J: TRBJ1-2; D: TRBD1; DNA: TGTGCCAGCAGTTCGACAGGGGCCAACTATGGCTACACCTTC; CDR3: CASSSTGANYGYTF
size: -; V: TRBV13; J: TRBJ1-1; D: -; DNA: TGTGCCAGCAGCTTCGGTGAAGCGGCTGCGGCTTTCTTT; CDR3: CASSFGEAAAAFF
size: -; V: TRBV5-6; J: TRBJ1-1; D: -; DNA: TGTGCCAGCAGCTTTGACACCACTGAAGCTTTCTTT; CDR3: CASSFDTTEAFF
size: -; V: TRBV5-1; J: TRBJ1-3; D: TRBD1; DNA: TGCGCCAGCAGCCCAGGGACAGCAAAAAACACCATATATTTT; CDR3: CASSPGTAKNTIYF
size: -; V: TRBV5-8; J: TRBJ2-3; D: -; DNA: TGTGCCAGCAGCTTGGGACAGTGGGGCACAGATACGCAGTATTTT; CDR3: CASSLGQWGTDTQYF
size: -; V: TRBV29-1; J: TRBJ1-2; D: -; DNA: TGCAGCTCCGCCGGGGGTGAGGACTATGGCTACACCTTC; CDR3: CSSAGGEDYGYTF
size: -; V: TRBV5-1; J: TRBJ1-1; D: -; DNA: TGCGCCAGCTCCCAAGGGGCCGGGGCTGAAGCTTTCTTT; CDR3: CASSQGAGAEAFF
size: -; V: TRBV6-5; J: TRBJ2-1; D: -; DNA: TGTGCCAGCAGTCCTGGGACCGTCTCCTACAATGAGCAGTTCTTC; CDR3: CASSPGTVSYNEQFF
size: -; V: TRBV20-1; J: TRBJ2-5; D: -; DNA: TGCAGTGCTAGTGGGGTGACCCAGTACTTC; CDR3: CSASGVTQYF
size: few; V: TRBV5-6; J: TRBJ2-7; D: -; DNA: TGTGCCAGCAGCCTGTGGGAGGATCCGTCCTACGAGCAGTACTTC; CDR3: CASSLWEDPSYEQYF
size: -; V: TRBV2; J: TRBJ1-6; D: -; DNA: TGTGCCAGCAGTGATCCGGGGAAGGATTCACCCCTCCACTTT; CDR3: CASSDPGKDSPLHF
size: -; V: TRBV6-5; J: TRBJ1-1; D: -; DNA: TGTGCCAGCATTACGGGGGGGCGGGACACTGAAGCTTTCTTT; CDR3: CASITGGRDTEAFF
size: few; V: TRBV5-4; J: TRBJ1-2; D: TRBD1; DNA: TGTGCCAGCAGCCTGGACAGGGAGCGTACTGGCTACACCTTC; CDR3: CASSLDRERTGYTF
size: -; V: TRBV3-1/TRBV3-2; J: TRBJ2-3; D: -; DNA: TGTGCCAGCAGCCAAGAAGACGGAACAGATACGCAGTATTTT; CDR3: CASSQEDGTDTQYF
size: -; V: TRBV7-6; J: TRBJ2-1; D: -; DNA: TGTGCCAGCAGCTTAGTACCCTCTGATGAGCAGTTCTTC; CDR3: CASSLVPSDEQFF
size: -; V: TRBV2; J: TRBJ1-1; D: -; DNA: TGTGCCAGTCAAGGACAGATGAACACTGAAGCTTTCTTT; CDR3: CASQGQMNTEAFF
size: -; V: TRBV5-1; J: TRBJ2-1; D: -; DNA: TGCGCCAGCAGCTCCCTCTTGTGGGGAAATGAGCAGTTCTTC; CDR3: CASSSLLWGNEQFF
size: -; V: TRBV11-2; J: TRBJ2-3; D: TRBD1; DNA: TGTGCCAGCAGCCTGACAGGGGATACGCAGTATTTT; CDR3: CASSLTGDTQYF
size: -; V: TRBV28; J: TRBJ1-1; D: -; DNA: TGTGCCAGCAGTTGGGGCACTGAAGCTTTCTTT; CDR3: CASSWGTEAFF
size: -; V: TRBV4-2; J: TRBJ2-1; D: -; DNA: TGTGCCAGCAGCCAAGATTACGGTAATGAGCAGTTCTTC; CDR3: CASSQDYGNEQFF
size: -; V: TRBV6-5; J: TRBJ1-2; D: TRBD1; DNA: TGTGCCAGCGGAGCCCTTTCGACAGGGGGCTATGGCTACACCTTC; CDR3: CASGALSTGGYGYTF
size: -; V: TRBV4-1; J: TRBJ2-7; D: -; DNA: TGCGCCAGCAGCCAAGAGGCAGCCACCAACTACGAGCAGTACTTC; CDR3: CASSQEAATNYEQYF
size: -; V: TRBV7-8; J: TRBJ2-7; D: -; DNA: TGTGCCAGCAGCTCGAACTACGAGCAGTACTTC; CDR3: CASSSNYEQYF
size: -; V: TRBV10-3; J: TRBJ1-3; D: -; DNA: TGTGCCATCAGTCCGGGCCTCTCTGGAAACACCATATATTTT; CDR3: CAISPGLSGNTIYF
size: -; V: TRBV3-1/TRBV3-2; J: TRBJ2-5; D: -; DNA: TGTGCCAGCAGCCCGGGGGAGCCAGAAGAGACCCAGTACTTC; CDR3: CASSPGEPEETQYF
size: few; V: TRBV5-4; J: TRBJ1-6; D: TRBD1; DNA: TGTGCCAGCAGCTCGGAGGGACAGGGGAATTCCCCCCTCCACTTT; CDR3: CASSSEGQGNSPLHF
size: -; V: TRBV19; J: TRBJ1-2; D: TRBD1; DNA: TGTGCCAGTTTGAAACAGGGGTATGGCTACACCTTC; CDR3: CASLKQGYGYTF
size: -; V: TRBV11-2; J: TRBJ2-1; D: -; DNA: TGTGCCAGCAGCTTAGATGAGTACAATGAGCAGTTCTTC; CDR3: CASSLDEYNEQFF
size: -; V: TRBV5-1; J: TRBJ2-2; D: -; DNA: TGCGCCAGCAGCTTGAACTACGGGGAGCTGTTTTTT; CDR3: CASSLNYGELFF
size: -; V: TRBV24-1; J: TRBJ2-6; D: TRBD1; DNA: TGTGCCACCAGTGCGCTCGTGGGACAGGGGGCCTCTGGGGCCAACGTCCTGACTTTC; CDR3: CATSALVGQGASGANVLTF
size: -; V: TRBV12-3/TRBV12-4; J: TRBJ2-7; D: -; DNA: TGTGCCAGCAGGGGTTTTAACGAGCAGTACTTC; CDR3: CASRGFNEQYF
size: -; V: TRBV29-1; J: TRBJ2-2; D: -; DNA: TGCAGCGTTGAGAATACAAACACCGGGGAGCTGTTTTTT; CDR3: CSVENTNTGELFF
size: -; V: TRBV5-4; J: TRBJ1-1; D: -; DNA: TGTGCCAGCAGGAGACTGAGCAACTCCACTGAAGCTTTCTTT; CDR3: CASRRLSNSTEAFF
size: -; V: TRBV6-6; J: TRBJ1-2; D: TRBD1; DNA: TGTGCCAGCAGTCAGGGGGCTAACTATGGCTACACCTTC; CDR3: CASSQGANYGYTF
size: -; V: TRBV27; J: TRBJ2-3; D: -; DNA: TGTGCCAGCAGCCACGAGGGGTTTTTAACAGATACGCAGTATTTT; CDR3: CASSHEGFLTDTQYF